This T cell receptor beta chain was found in a study of T cells after yellow fever vaccination (dated by TCRdb to between 2018 and 2021). Notes on the research overall: The SMART-Seq v4 Ultra Low Input RNA kit was used to prepare libraries from fractions with low cell numbers. The cohort comprised two healthy male donors, one aged 18 to 30 and one aged 30 to 40 years. Bulk PBMC replicates and cell subsets were isolated from blood drawn at multiple timepoints before and after both primary and secondary immunization. To track T-cell clones before and after primary and booster YFV17D yellow fever vaccination, bulk TCR alpha and beta repertoires were sequenced longitudinally. Overall results and qualifications from the work: The secondary T-cell response was found to be weaker but faster than the primary response, with a peak reached on day 5 rather than on day 15. The study included only a couple of donors, which limits how far the findings can be generalized. After the booster, most of the clones that had expanded following primary vaccination were detected again (roughly 96% of CD4 and roughly 90% of CD8), which suggests that memory was broadly maintained. Computational filtering was needed because FACS-sorted repertoires could contain abundant contaminating clonotypes from the bulk population. A small share of clonotypes was detected in both CD4 and CD8 compartments, with the overlap likely arising from convergent recombination.

The treatment or condition label of this sample denotes: live attenuated yellow fever vaccine strain. A standard Ficoll-Paque protocol was used to isolate PBMCs from peripheral blood. Dynabeads CD4 and CD8 positive selection kits were used to isolate CD4 and CD8 T-cell fractions. RNA was extracted with TriZol from bulk PBMCs, CD4 and CD8 fractions, and dextramer-positive and dextramer-negative fractions. Synthesis of TCR cDNA relied on 5'RACE template switching, a step that introduced a universal primer site along with unique molecular identifiers. cDNA synthesis was primed from both the TCR alpha and TCR beta constant segments. Library amplification involved two PCR steps, and the second step added sample barcodes and sequencing adapters. Sequencing of the libraries was done on either Illumina HiSeq 2500 (2x100 bp) or NovaSeq (2x150 bp). As for how the authors treated the data: MIGEC was used to demultiplex reads and collapse the reads into UMI consensus sequences, and MiXCR was used for V(D)J alignment. Clonotypes responding to the vaccine were identified with edgeR on replicate PBMC samples, with the criteria of FDR below 0.01 and a log2 fold change above 5 up to day 15. Each bulk clonotype was labeled CD4 or CD8 based on which sequenced repertoire, CD4 or CD8, contained the clonotype at higher abundance. The public reads were run again by TCRdb, first through fastp at Q25 and then through MiXCR, and only productive beta chains were kept. Rows with a matching CDR3 protein are joined into one entry that keeps the most common DNA and genes. The V and J calls shown here were made by TCRdb, not taken from the authors' results. This sample lists roughly 50,000 distinct CDR3 sequences; around 7% were detected once. The top ten constitute 25% to 35% of the sample.

This clonotype was observed at least ten times. Its antigen is currently not known. Base qualities were left out, and no much larger clone turns up one base away. CDR1 and CDR2 (SGHTA, FQGNSA) derive from the germline V gene. Deletion took 1 base off V and 10 bases off J, with a span of 8 bases between the germline ends. The CDR3 covers 13 residues, taking in both the cysteine and the phenylalanine. Kept here is only the CDR3 DNA, which spans 39 bases and is read in frame from base 1. The sequence links TRBV7-2 to TRBJ1-6; the D gene is not confidently resolved. The source of this sequence is a young man who received the YFV17D yellow fever vaccine. Sequencing used CD8+ T cells sorted from PBMCs, obtained roughly 15 days after the first yellow fever vaccination. For the CDR3, the sequence is CASSLEAGSPLHF. The sequenced DNA is TGTGCCAGCAGCTTAGAAGCGGGATCACCCCTCCACTTT.